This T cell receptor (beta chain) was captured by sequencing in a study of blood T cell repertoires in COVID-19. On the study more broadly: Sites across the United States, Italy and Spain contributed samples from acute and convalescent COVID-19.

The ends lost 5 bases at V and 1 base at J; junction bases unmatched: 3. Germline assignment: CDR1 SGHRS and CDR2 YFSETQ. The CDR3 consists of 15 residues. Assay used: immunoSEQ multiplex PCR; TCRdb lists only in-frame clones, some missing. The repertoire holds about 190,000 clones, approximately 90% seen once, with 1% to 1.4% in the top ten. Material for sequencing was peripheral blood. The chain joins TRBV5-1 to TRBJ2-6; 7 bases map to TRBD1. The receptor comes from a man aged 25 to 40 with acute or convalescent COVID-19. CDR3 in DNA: TGCGCCAGCAGGTCGACAGGGTCTGGGGCCAACGTCCTGACTTTC. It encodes CASRSTGSGANVLTF.